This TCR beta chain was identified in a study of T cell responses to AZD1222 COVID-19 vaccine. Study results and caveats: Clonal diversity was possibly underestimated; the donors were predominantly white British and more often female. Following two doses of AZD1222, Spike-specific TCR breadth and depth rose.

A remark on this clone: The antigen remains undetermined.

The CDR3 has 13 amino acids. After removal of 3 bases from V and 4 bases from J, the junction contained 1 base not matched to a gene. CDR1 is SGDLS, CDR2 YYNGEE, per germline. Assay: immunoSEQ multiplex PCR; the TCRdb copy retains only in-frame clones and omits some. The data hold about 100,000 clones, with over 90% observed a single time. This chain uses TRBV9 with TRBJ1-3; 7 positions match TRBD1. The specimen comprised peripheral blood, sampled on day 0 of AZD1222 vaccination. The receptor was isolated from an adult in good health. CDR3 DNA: TGTGCCAGCAGCGGGGGACAGGGAAACACCATATATTTT. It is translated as CASSGGQGNTIYF.